Each of the 23 T cell receptor beta chains below was sequenced from the same sample in a study of CD8 T cells in ankylosing spondylitis. Study conclusions and caveats: Typical of ankylosing spondylitis blood, it appeared, was a TCR beta motif of seven to nine highly homologous variants.

These receptors have no known antigen. One entry per CDR3 protein, called by TCRdb with MiXCR from the 5' RACE reads. The table lists 700,000 or so distinct CDR3 sequences, around 20% of them singletons, with about 20% in the top ten. The sample consisted of blood, either unsorted or a sorted T cell fraction (not recorded which). These receptors all come from a male donor with ankylosing spondylitis.

This clonotype was counted a few times. V and J are TRBV12-3 or TRBV12-4 and TRBJ1-6; TRBD1 matches 7 bases. This CDR3 is 13 amino acids long. Trimming cost V 6 bases and J 7 bases; bases outside gene matches: 3. CDR3: CASRGTVNSPLHF. The CDR3 nucleotides read TGTGCCAGCAGAGGGACAGTGAATTCACCCCTCCACTTT.

This rearrangement joins TRBV20-1 to TRBJ2-1; TRBD2 aligns across 9 bases. Losses at the gene ends were 4 bases for V and 6 bases for J; bases not matched to a gene: 4. From germline, CDR1 is DFQATT and CDR2 SNEGSKA (reference sequence). This CDR3 spans 13 amino acids. DNA for the CDR3: TGCAGTGCTACCGGGACTAGCTCCAATGAGCAGTTCTTC. The encoded protein is CSATGTSSNEQFF.

This rearrangement joins TRBV6-5 to TRBJ2-2; D unresolved. Germline V gene data show CDR1 as MNHEY and CDR2 as SVGAGI. The CDR3 consists of 16 residues. Deletions cut 0 bases from V and 3 bases from J, with 11 bases between. The CDR3 reads CASSYSGLFDTGELFF. Written as DNA, the CDR3 is TGTGCCAGCAGTTACTCCGGGCTGTTCGACACCGGGGAGCTGTTTTTT.

This clonotype turned up a few times. The CDR3 nucleotides are TGCGCCAGCAGCTTGGCCTCGGGACAGGCTTACACCGGGGAGCTGTTTTTT. It yields the protein CASSLASGQAYTGELFF. V and J are TRBV5-1 and TRBJ2-2, with TRBD1 identical over 8 bases. CDR1 and CDR2 from the germline V gene are SGHRS and YFSETQ. This CDR3 contains 17 residues. The J segment lost 3 bases and the V segment lost 0 bases, leaving 7 bases of the junction unmatched.

This rearrangement joins TRBV6-5 to TRBJ2-1; tentative D call: TRBD2 (6 bases). Looked up from germline, CDR1 is MNHEY and CDR2 is SVGAGI. V dropped 0 bases and J dropped 8 bases, with 14 bases sitting between them. This CDR3 spans 15 amino acids. The CDR3 is CASSYSTTPGDEQFF. CDR3 bases: TGTGCCAGCAGTTACTCGACCACCCCGGGGGATGAGCAGTTCTTC.

This clonotype was picked up a small number of times. The rearrangement joins TRBV6-2 or TRBV6-3 to TRBJ2-2; 7 bases are a match to TRBD2. The CDR3 consists of 19 residues. Germline CDR1 is MNHEY and CDR2 is SVGEGT. The V gene end was trimmed by 0 bases and the J gene end by 0 bases; junction bases not matched to a gene: 10. CDR3 nucleotides: TGTGCCAGCAGTTACTCGATTGTTGGGGACTACGCGAACACCGGGGAGCTGTTTTTT. Its translation is CASSYSIVGDYANTGELFF.

This clonotype has just a few counts. The rearrangement joins TRBV10-3 to TRBJ2-1; D possibly uses TRBD1 or TRBD2 (5 bases each). V lost 2 bases to trimming and J lost 1 base, with 9 bases between them. Germline-derived CDR1 and CDR2 are ENHRY and SYGVKD. The CDR3 runs 15 residues. In DNA form, the CDR3 reads TGTGCCATCAGTGAGGGGGGAGCTTCCTACAATGAGCAGTTCTTC. It is translated as CAISEGGASYNEQFF.

This clonotype has more than one count but fewer than ten. The chain joins TRBV10-3 to TRBJ1-5; no definite D call. CDR3 length: 12 amino acids. Germline V gene data show CDR1 as ENHRY and CDR2 as SYGVKD. V was cut by 2 bases and J by 3 bases, with 2 bases left in between. CDR3 region: CAISETNQPQHF. CDR3 coding DNA: TGTGCCATCAGTGAGACCAATCAGCCCCAGCATTTT.

This clonotype has just a few counts. The CDR3 region has the DNA TGTGCCACCAGTGAGCGTCTAGCGGGAGTGGGGACCGGGGAGCTGTTTTTT. Its translation is CATSERLAGVGTGELFF. The chain links TRBV24-1 to TRBJ2-2, with 10 bases lining up with TRBD2. This CDR3 comprises 17 residues. Germline assignment: CDR1 KGHDR and CDR2 SFDVKD. V lost 4 bases and J lost 5; bases outside the gene matches: 9.

This clonotype was seen only a few times. V is TRBV29-1 and J is TRBJ1-2; no clear D. The germline gives CDR1 SQVTM, CDR2 ANQGSEA. Trimming took off 3 bases at V and 2 bases at J, with 7 bases between the two ends. This CDR3 contains 12 residues. DNA of the CDR3: TGCAGCGTTGATACGTCGAACTATGGCTACACCTTC. This translates into CSVDTSNYGYTF.

The chain carries TRBV12-3 or TRBV12-4 and TRBJ1-6; the D gene is possibly TRBD1 (5 bases). V gave up 6 bases and J gave up 10 bases, with 19 bases separating them. The CDR3 sequence is 15 residues long. The CDR3 loop is CASRPTWDGKSPLHF. Written as DNA, the CDR3 is TGTGCCAGCAGACCTACCTGGGACGGCAAATCACCCCTCCACTTT.

This sequence joins TRBV11-2 and TRBJ2-1; tentatively, D is TRBD1 or TRBD2 (5 bases each). Germline V gene sequence: CDR1 SGHAT, CDR2 FQNNGV. CDR3 size: 14 residues. V lost 5 bases to trimming and J lost 7 bases, with 15 bases between them. The CDR3 DNA reads as TGTGCCAGCAGCCCAGGATCGGGGCCGAATGAGCAGTTCTTC. Its protein is CASSPGSGPNEQFF. The variable domain in full, completed from reference TRBV11-2 and TRBJ2-1, reads EAGVAQSPRYKIIEKRQSVAFWCNPISGHATLYWYQQILGQGPKLLIQFQNNGVVDDSQLPKDRFSAERLKGVDSTLKIQPAKLEDSAVYLCASSPGSGPNEQFFGPGTRLTVL.

V and J are TRBV20-1 and TRBJ2-5; TRBD2 matches at 10 bases. The junction had 4 bases not matched to a gene; V was cut back by 5 bases and J by 1 base. Germline loops: CDR1 DFQATT, CDR2 SNEGSKA (reference sequence). This CDR3 is built from 14 residues. CDR3 amino acids: CSAWGLAIQETQYF. The CDR3 DNA is TGCAGTGCTTGGGGACTAGCGATCCAAGAGACCCAGTACTTC.

This clonotype was detected only a few times. The chain employs TRBV6-2 or TRBV6-3 and TRBJ2-3; TRBD2 aligns across 12 bases. J was trimmed by 6 bases and V by 5 bases; bases with no gene match: 21. The CDR3 contains 20 residues. Germline V gene data show CDR1 as MNHEY and CDR2 as SVGEGT. The CDR3 is CASSPRLAGAHGLLWDTQYF. The CDR3 DNA follows: TGTGCCAGCAGTCCCCGACTAGCGGGGGCCCACGGCCTTCTTTGGGATACGCAGTATTTT.

This clonotype appeared a few times. The chain combines TRBV18 with TRBJ2-1; unclear D gene. In germline, CDR1 is KGHSH, CDR2 LQKENI. The CDR3 length is 13 residues. V was trimmed by 5 bases and J by 4 bases, leaving 9 bases between them. DNA for the CDR3: TGTGCCAGCTCAAAGGGCCAATACAATGAGCAGTTCTTC. The encoded protein is CASSKGQYNEQFF.

This rearrangement joins TRBV11-2 to TRBJ2-1; D not resolved. With 1 base removed from V and 5 bases from J, the gap between germline ends came to 12 bases. In germline, CDR1 is SGHAT, CDR2 FQNNGV. The CDR3 loop spans 15 amino acids. CDR3 nucleotides: TGTGCCAGCAGCTTAGTATCAGGCTTAAACAATGAGCAGTTCTTC. Encoded protein: CASSLVSGLNNEQFF.

The chain employs TRBV5-5 and TRBJ2-7, with TRBD1 identical over 10 bases. J was trimmed by 0 bases and V by 0 bases; bases with no gene match: 3. This CDR3 spans 16 amino acids. The germline V gene encodes CDR1 SGHKS and CDR2 YYEKEE (reference sequence). CDR3 sequence reads: CASSLARTGGSYEQYF. The CDR3 coding sequence is TGTGCCAGCAGCTTGGCCCGGACAGGGGGCTCCTACGAGCAGTACTTC.

CDR3: CASSEGLSSGANVLTF. CDR3 sequence (DNA): TGTGCCAGCAGTGAGGGACTGAGCTCTGGGGCCAACGTCCTGACTTTC. The chain links TRBV2 to TRBJ2-6; the D gene is possibly TRBD2 (6 bases). From germline, CDR1 is SNHLY and CDR2 FYNNEI. This CDR3 comprises 16 residues. Trimming took off 3 bases at V and 0 bases at J, with 9 bases between the two ends.

The V and J genes are TRBV6-1 and TRBJ1-1; D uncertain. This CDR3 has 13 residues. The germline gives CDR1 MNHNS, CDR2 SASEGT. Trimming shortened V by 6 bases and J by 6 bases, and 14 bases separated the two germline ends. CDR3 loop: CASSPLGESEAFF. Written as DNA, the CDR3 is TGTGCCAGCAGCCCTCTCGGCGAATCTGAAGCTTTCTTT.

In DNA, the CDR3 is TGCAGTGCCAACTCAGGGGCGGCAGGGCAGCCCCAGCATTTT. Protein sequence: CSANSGAAGQPQHF. The rearrangement links TRBV20-1 to TRBJ1-5; tentatively, D is TRBD1 (6 bases). The CDR3 covers 14 residues. CDR1 is DFQATT and CDR2 is SNEGSKA in the germline V gene (reference sequence). V shed 6 bases and J shed 7 bases, with 19 bases lying between them.

CDR3 nucleotide sequence: TGTGCCAGCAGCTTACAGGGGTCCCCTGGAAACACCATATATTTT. The encoded protein is CASSLQGSPGNTIYF. The V call is TRBV7-2, the J call TRBJ1-3; perhaps TRBD1 as D (6 bases). Germline V gene lookup returns CDR1 SGHTA and CDR2 FQGNSA. CDR3 length: 15 residues. V gave up 2 bases and J gave up 2 bases, with 10 bases separating them.

The gene calls are TRBV10-3 and TRBJ2-7; 15 positions match TRBD2. V shed 5 bases, J shed 4 bases, and the junction held 3 bases outside the gene matches. CDR1 and CDR2 from the germline V gene are ENHRY and SYGVKD. This CDR3 region has 15 residues. The CDR3 region is CAISYGTSGRYEQYF. The CDR3 region has the DNA TGTGCCATCAGTTACGGGACTAGCGGGAGGTACGAGCAGTACTTC.

The chain carries TRBV4-1 and TRBJ1-3; no reliable D call. The CDR3 loop spans 14 amino acids. V lost 0 bases, J lost 1 base, and 4 bases lay in between. CDR1 MGHRA and CDR2 YSYEKL come from the germline V gene. CDR3 nucleotide sequence: TGCGCCAGCAGCCAAGACCAGTCTGGAAACACCATATATTTT. It codes for CASSQDQSGNTIYF.